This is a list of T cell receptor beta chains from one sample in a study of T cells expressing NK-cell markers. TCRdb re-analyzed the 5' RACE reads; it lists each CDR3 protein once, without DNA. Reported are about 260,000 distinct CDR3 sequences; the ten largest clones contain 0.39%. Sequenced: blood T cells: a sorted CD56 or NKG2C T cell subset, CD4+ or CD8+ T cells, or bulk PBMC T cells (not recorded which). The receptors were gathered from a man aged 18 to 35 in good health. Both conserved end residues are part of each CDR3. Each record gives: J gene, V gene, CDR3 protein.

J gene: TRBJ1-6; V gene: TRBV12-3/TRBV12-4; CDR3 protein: CASSTTGEASPLHF
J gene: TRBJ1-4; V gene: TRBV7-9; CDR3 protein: CASSLDSEKLFF
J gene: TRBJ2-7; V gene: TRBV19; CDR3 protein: CASSNIPERFHSYEQYF
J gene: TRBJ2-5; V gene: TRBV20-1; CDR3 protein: CSARDQGSGQETQYF
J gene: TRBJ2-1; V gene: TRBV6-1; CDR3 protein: CASRRAGVGNEQFF
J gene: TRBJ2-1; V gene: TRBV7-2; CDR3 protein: CASSSLAGGNNEQFF
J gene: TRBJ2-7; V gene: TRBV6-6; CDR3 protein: CASSVTGEQYF
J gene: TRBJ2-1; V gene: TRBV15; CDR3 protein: CATSILHNEQFF
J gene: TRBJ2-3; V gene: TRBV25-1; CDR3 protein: CASSRAGVLDTQYF
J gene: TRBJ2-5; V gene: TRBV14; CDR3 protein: CASSPRALGETQYF
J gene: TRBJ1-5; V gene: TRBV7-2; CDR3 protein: CASSKGMVGNQPQHF
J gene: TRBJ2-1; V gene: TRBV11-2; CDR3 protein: CASSFLDLLAGGYNEQFF
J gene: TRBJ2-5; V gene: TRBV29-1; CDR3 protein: CSVRGAGETQYF
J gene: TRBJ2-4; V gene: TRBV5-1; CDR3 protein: CASSLDRAIAKNIQYF
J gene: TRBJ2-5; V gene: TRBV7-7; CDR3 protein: CASRPPGQGGETQYF
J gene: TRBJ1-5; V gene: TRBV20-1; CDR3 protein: CSASGGINQPQHF
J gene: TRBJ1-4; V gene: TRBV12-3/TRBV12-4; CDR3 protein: CASSSQLNEKLFF
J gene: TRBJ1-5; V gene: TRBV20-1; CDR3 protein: CSARVLGTSNQPQHF
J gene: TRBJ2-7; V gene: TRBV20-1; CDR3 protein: CSAGPVVGNTYEQYF
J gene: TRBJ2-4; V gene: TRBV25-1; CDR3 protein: CASSGPTPGRIAKNIQYF
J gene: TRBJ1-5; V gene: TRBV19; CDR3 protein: CASSPRAAHSNQPQHF
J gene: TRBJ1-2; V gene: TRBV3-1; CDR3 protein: CASSQARVTNGYTF
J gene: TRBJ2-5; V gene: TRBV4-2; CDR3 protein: CASSQTRDLQETQYF
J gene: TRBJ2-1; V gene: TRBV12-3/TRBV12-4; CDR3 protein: CASSPLPPGTGENEQFF
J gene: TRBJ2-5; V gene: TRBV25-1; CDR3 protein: CASSARGAETQYF
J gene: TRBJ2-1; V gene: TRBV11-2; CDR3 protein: CASSLVHIGGGTYNEQFF
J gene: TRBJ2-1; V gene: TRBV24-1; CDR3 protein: CATSDFGREGNEQFF
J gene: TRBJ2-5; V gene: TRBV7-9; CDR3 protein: CASTTGLAGEETQYF
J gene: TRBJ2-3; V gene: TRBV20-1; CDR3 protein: CSASDSGTISDTQYF
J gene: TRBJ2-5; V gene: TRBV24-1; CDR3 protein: CATGNRAQKTQYF
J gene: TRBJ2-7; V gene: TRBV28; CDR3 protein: CASSSGTSVVEQYF
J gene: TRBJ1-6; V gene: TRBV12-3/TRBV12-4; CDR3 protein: CASSAGPSPLHF
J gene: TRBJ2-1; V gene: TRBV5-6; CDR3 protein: CASSPQGGTYNEQFF
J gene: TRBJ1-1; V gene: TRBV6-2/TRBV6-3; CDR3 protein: CASSTGTIEAFF
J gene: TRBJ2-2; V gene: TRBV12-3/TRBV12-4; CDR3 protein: CARPESTGELFF
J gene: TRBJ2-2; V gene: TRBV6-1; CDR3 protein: CASSRTSGRSAGELFF
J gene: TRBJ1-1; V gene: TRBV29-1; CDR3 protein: CSLSRENTEAFF
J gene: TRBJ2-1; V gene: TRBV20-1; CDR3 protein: CSARATSGTRNEQFF
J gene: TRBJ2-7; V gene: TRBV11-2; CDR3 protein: CASSLVGSGSDEQYF
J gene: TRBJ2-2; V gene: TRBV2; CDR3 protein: CASYSGSATGELFF
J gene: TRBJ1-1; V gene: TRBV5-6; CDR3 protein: CASSPWTGGGLLSAFF
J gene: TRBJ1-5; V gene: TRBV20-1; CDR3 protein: CSAKTRTVNYQPQHF
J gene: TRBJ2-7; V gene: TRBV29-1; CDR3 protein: CSVSLTNRAGEQYF
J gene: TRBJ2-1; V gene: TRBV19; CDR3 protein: CASSPPSGLSYNEQFF
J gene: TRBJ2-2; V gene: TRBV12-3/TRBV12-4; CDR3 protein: CASTQLAGELFF
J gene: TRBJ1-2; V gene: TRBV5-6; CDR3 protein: CASSRRGRLDYGYTF
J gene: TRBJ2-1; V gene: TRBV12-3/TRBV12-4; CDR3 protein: CAPPFPAAEQFF
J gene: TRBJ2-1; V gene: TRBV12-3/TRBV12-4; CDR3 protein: CASSRDRQDRNNEQFF
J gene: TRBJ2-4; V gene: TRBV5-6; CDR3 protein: CASSLVPRQGWPKNIQYF
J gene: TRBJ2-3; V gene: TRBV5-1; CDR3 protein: CASSVNTDTQYF
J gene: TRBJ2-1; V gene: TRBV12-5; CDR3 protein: CASGTWEGRNEQFF
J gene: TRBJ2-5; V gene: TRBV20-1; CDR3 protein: CSAGEVGVGTQYF
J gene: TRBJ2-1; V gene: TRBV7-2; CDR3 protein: CASSSTALRSYNEQFF